The present TCR beta chain was sequenced within a study of immune heterogeneity within non-small cell lung tumors. Study-level points and caveats: Identical dominant CDR3 beta clonotypes recurred across tumor sites within a patient, alongside site-unique high-frequency clones. The study found high-frequency T-cell receptor beta clonotypes largely distinct between individual patients.

A first 10-cycle multiplex round used 32 V-gene and 13 J-gene primers on TCR beta CDR3. TCRdb re-called the multiplex PCR reads through MiXCR, storing one row per CDR3 protein. This sample yields approximately 3,200 distinct CDR3 sequences, of which 45% to 60% are seen a single time; approximately 12% belongs to the top ten. V was shortened by 6 bases and J by 0 bases, with 14 bases between the two germline ends. Germline assignment: CDR1 SNHLY and CDR2 FYNNEI. The CDR3 is made up of 16 amino acids. Samples each supplied about 610 ng of bulk tumor genomic DNA as template. Several far-apart biopsies were taken per primary tumor during surgery. Patients had untreated, newly diagnosed non-small cell lung cancer and underwent curative surgery. Donors comprised newly diagnosed non-small cell lung cancer patients undergoing surgery with curative intent. With respect to this clonotype: What it binds is not known.

The TCR comes from a man in his 60s with non-small cell lung cancer. J is TRBJ1-4 and V is TRBV2; a weak D match, TRBD1 (6 bases). Sequencing was carried out using lung tumor tissue. The CDR3 coding sequence is TGTGCCAGCAGGACCGACAGGTTGGCAACTAATGAAAAACTGTTTTTT. Its protein is CASRTDRLATNEKLFF.